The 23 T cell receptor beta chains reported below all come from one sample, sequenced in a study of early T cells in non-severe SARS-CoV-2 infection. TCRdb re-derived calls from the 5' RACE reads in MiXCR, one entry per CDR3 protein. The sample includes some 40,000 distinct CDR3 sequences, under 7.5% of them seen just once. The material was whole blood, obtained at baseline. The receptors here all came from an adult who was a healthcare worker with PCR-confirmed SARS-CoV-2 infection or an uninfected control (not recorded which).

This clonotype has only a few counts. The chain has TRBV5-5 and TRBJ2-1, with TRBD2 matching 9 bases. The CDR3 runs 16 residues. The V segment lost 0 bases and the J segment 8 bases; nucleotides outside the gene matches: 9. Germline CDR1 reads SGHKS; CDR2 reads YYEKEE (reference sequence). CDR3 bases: TGTGCCAGCAGCTTGGACCCTGTAGCGGGAGCGGATGAGCAGTTCTTC. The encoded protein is CASSLDPVAGADEQFF.

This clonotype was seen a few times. For the CDR3, the DNA is TGTGCCAGCAGCTTTGGACTACTCTACGAGCAGTACTTC. The encoded protein is CASSFGLLYEQYF. The gene calls are TRBV6-2 or TRBV6-3 and TRBJ2-7; possible D gene TRBD2, 6 bases. The V end lost 6 bases, the J end lost 3 bases, and 12 bases lay between the germline ends. Looked up from germline, CDR1 is MNHEY and CDR2 is SVGEGT. This CDR3 has 13 amino acids.

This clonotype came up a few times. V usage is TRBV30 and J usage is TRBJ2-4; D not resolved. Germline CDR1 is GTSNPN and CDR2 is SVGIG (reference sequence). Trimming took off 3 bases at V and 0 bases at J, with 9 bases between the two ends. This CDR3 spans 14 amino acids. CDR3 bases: TGTGCCTGGAGACCCCGTCTAGCCAAAAACATTCAGTACTTC. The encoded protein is CAWRPRLAKNIQYF.

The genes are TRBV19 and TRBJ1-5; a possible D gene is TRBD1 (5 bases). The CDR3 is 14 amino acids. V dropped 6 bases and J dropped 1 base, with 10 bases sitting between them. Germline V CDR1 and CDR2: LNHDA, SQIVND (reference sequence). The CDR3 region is CASSNAGSNQPQHF. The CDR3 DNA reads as TGTGCCAGTAGCAACGCAGGGAGCAATCAGCCCCAGCATTTT.

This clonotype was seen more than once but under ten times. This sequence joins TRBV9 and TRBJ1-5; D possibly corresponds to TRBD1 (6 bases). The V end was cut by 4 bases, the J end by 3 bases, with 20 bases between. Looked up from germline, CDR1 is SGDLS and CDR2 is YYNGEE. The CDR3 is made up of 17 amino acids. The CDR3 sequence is CASSLMNRVLVNQPQHF. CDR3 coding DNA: TGTGCCAGCAGCCTCATGAACAGGGTCCTTGTCAATCAGCCCCAGCATTTT.

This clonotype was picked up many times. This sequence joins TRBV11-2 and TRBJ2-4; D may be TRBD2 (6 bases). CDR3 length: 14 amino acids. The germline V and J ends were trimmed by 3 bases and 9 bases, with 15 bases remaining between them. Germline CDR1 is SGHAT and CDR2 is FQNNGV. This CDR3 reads CASSLRGGAGIQYF. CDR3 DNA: TGTGCCAGCAGCTTGAGAGGCGGGGCGGGCATTCAGTACTTC.

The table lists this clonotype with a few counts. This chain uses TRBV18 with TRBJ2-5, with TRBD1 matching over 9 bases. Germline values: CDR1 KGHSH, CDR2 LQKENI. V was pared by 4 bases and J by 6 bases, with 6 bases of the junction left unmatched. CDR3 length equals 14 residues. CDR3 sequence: CASSRGQGLKTQYF. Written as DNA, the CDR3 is TGTGCCAGCTCACGGGGACAGGGCCTTAAGACCCAGTACTTC.

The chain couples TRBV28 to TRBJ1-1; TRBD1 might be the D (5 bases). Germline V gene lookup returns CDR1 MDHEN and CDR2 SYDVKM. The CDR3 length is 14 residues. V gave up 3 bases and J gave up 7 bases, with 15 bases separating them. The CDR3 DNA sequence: TGTGCCAGCAGTTTGATGAGGGGATTCGATGAAGCTTTCTTT. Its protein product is CASSLMRGFDEAFF. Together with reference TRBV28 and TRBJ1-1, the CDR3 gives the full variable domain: DVKVTQSSRYLVKRTGEKVFLECVQDMDHENMFWYRQDPGLGLRLIYFSYDVKMKEKGDIPEGYSVSREKKERFSLILESASTNQTSMYLCASSLMRGFDEAFFGQGTRLTVV.

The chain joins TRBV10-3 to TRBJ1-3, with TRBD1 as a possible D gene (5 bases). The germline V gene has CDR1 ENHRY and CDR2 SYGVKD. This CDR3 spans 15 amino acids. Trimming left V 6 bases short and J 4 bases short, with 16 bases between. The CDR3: CAIRFRGSLGNTIYF. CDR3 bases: TGTGCCATCAGGTTTCGGGGGTCCCTCGGAAACACCATATATTTT.

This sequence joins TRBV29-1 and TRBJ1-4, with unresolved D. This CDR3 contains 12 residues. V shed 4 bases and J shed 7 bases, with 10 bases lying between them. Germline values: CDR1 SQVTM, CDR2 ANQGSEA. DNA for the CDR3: TGCAGCGTTGGACACTCCGGTGAAAAACTGTTTTTT. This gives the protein CSVGHSGEKLFF. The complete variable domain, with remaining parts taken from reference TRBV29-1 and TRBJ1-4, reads SAVISQKPSRDICQRGTSLTIQCQVDSQVTMMFWYRQQPGQSLTLIATANQGSEATYESGFVIDKFPISRPNLTFSTLTVSNMSPEDSSIYLCSVGHSGEKLFFGSGTQLSVL.

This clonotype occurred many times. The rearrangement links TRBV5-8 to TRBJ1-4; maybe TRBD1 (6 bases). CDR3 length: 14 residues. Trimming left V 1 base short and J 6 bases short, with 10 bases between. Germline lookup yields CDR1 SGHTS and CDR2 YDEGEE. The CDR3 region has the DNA TGTGCCAGCAGCTTGCGGACAGTCGATGAAAAACTGTTTTTT. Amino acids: CASSLRTVDEKLFF.

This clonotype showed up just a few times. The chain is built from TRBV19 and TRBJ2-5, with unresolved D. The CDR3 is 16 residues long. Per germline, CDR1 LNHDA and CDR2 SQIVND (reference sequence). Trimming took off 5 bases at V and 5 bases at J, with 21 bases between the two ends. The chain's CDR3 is CASSPRLDAARETQYF. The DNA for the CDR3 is TGTGCCAGTAGTCCGCGATTAGACGCCGCTCGGGAGACCCAGTACTTC.

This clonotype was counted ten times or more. The CDR3 nucleotides read TGTGCCAGCAGCTTAGCGCCAGGGTACTATGGCTACACCTTC. This translates into CASSLAPGYYGYTF. The chain combines TRBV7-2 with TRBJ1-2, with D tentatively TRBD1 (5 bases). V lost 0 bases, J lost 3 bases, and 8 bases lay in between. Per germline, CDR1 SGHTA and CDR2 FQGNSA. This CDR3 is 14 amino acids long.

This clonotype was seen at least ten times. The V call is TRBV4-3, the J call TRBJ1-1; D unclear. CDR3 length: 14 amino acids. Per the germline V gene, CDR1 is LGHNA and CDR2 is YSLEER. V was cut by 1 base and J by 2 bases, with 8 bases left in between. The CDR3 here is CASSQVVGNTEAFF. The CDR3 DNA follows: TGCGCCAGCAGCCAAGTCGTTGGAAACACTGAAGCTTTCTTT.

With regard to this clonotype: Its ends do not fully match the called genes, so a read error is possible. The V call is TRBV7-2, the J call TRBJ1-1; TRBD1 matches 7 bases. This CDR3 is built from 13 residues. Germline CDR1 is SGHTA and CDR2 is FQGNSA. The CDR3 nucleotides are TGTGCCAGCAGCTCGACAGGGAACATTGAAGCTTTCTTT. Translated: CASSSTGNIEAFF. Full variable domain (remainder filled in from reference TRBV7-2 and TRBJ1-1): GAGVSQSPSNKVTEKGKDVELRCDPISGHTALYWYRQSLGQGLEFLIYFQGNSAPDKSGLPSDRFSAERTGGSVSTLTIQRTQQEDSAVYLCASSSTGNIEAFFGQGTRLTVV.

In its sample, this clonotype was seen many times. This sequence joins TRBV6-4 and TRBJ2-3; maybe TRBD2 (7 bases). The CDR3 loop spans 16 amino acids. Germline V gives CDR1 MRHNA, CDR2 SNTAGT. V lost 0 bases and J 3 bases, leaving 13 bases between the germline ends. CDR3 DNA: TGTGCCAGCAGTGACTCGGTGGGAGGGGGAACAGATACGCAGTATTTT. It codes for CASSDSVGGGTDTQYF.

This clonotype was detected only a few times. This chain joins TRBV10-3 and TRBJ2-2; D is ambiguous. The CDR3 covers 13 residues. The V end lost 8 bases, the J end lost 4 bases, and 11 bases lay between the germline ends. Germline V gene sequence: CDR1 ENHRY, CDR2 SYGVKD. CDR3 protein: CAIGLSGTGELFF. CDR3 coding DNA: TGTGCCATCGGCCTATCTGGCACCGGGGAGCTGTTTTTT.

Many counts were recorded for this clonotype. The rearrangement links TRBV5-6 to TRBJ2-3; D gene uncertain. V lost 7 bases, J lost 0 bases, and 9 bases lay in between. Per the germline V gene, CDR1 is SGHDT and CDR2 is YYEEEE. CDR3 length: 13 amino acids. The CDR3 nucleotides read TGTGCCAGCTTTGGGATTAGCACAGATACGCAGTATTTT. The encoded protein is CASFGISTDTQYF.

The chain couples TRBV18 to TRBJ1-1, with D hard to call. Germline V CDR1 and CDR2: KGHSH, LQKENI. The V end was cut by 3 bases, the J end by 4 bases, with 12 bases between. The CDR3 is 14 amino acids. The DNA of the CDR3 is TGTGCCAGCTCACCGTTCACCAAGGTCACTGAAGCTTTCTTT. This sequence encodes CASSPFTKVTEAFF.

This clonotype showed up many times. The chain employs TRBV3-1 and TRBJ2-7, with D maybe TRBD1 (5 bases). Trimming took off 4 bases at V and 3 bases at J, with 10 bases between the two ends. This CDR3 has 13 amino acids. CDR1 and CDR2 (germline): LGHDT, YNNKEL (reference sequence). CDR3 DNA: TGTGCCAGCAGCCCCACCCAGGGCTACGAGCAGTACTTC. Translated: CASSPTQGYEQYF.

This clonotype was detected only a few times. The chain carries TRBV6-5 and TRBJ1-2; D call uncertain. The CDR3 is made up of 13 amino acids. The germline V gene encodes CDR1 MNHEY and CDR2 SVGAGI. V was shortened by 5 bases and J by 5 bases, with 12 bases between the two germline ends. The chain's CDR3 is CASSKARGYGYTF. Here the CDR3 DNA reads TGTGCCAGCAGTAAGGCCCGCGGATATGGCTACACCTTC.

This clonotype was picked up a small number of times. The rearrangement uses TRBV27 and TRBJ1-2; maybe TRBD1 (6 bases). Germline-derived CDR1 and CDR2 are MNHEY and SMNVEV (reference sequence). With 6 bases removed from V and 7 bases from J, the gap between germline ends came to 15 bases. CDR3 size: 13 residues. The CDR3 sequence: CASRPQGTPGYTF. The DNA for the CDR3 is TGTGCCAGCAGGCCTCAGGGGACCCCTGGCTACACCTTC.

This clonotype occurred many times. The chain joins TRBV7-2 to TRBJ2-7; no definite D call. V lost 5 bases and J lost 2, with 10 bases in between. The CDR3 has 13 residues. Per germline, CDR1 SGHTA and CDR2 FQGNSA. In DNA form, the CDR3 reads TGTGCCAGCAGCATAAACTTCGCCTACGAGCAGTACTTC. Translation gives CASSINFAYEQYF. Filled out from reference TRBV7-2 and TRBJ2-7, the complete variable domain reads GAGVSQSPSNKVTEKGKDVELRCDPISGHTALYWYRQSLGQGLEFLIYFQGNSAPDKSGLPSDRFSAERTGGSVSTLTIQRTQQEDSAVYLCASSINFAYEQYFGPGTRLTVT.